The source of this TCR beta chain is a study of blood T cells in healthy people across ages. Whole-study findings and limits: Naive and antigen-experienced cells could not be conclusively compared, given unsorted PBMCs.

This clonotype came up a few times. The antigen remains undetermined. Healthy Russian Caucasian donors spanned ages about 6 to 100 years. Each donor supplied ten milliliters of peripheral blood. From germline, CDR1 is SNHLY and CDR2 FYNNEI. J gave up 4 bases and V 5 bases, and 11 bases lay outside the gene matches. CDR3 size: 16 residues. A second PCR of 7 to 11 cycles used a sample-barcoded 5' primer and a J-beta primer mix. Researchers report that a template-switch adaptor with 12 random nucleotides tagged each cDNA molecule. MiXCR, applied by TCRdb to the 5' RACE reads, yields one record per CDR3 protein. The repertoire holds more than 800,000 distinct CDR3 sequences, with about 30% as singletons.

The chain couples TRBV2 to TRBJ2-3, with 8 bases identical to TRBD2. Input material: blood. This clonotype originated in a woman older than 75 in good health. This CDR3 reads CASSWDGGAAADTQYF. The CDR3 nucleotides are TGTGCCAGCAGTTGGGACGGGGGGGCCGCGGCAGATACGCAGTATTTT. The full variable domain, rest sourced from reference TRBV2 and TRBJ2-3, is EPEVTQTPSHQVTQMGQEVILRCVPISNHLYFYWYRQILGQKVEFLVSFYNNEISEKSEIFDDQFSVERPDGSNFTLKIRSTKLEDSAMYFCASSWDGGAAADTQYFGPGTRLTVL.